This is a list of T cell receptor beta chains from one sample in a study of PD-L1 blockade in urothelial cancer. Sequencing was performed with immunoSEQ multiplex PCR; in TCRdb, only in-frame clones are kept and a portion is missing. The sample has approximately 88,000 clones; roughly 84% are singletons. The specimen comprised PBMCs, sampled around atezolizumab (anti-PD-L1) treatment. These receptors originate from a man aged 55 to 69 with urothelial cancer. The CDR3 runs from the conserved cysteine through the conserved F or W. A D gene is named only where the DNA matches it firmly. The listing skips clone size in some rows; elsewhere it reads once, few, many or a size class.

j_call clone_size d_call v_call cdr3_nt cdr3_aa
TRBJ2-1 NA TRBD2 TRBV18 TGTGCCAGCTCACCCGGACTAGCGGGGGGCCCTCACAATGAGCAGTTCTTC CASSPGLAGGPHNEQFF
TRBJ1-2 NA NA TRBV6-5 TGTGCCAGCAGTTACCGTAGGGGAGGGGGCTACACCTTC CASSYRRGGGYTF
TRBJ1-1 NA TRBD1 TRBV6-4 TGTGCCAGCAGTTCCTCAGGGGGCCCTGAAGCTTTCTTT CASSSSGGPEAFF
TRBJ2-5 NA TRBD1 TRBV11-2 TGTGCCAGCAGCGCTCAGGGGGCTGGGACCCAGTACTTC CASSAQGAGTQYF
TRBJ1-1 few NA TRBV6-1 TGTGCCAGCAGTCGGGATACCACTGAAGCTTTCTTT CASSRDTTEAFF
TRBJ2-5 NA TRBD1 TRBV6-6 TGTGCCAGCAGTTTCCCCGAGACAGGGGCGAAAGAGACCCAGTACTTC CASSFPETGAKETQYF
TRBJ1-1 NA NA TRBV29-1 TGCAGCGCCCAGGGCGAGGTTGGAGCTTTCTTT CSAQGEVGAFF
TRBJ1-1 NA NA TRBV7-8 TGTGCCAGCAGCTTAGTATGGGTCCAAGGGGCGGTTCGGGACACTGAAGCTTTCTTT CASSLVWVQGAVRDTEAFF
TRBJ1-2 NA TRBD1 TRBV7-2 TGTGCCAGCAGCTTAGCCGAAGGGACAGGCCCCTATGGCTACACCTTC CASSLAEGTGPYGYTF
TRBJ2-3 NA TRBD2 TRBV19 TGTGCCAGTAGTGTCTCAGCGGGGCTAAGCACAGATACGCAGTATTTT CASSVSAGLSTDTQYF
TRBJ1-2 NA TRBD1 TRBV4-1 TGCGCCAGCAGCCAGATAGACAGGGTTGAGAGGAACTATGGCTACACCTTC CASSQIDRVERNYGYTF
TRBJ1-2 NA NA TRBV18 TGTGCCAGCTCACCGGGCAGTAACTATGGCTACACCTTC CASSPGSNYGYTF
TRBJ1-1 NA NA TRBV10-1 TGCGCCAGCAGAGCGGGATTCGGCACTGAAGCTTTCTTT CASRAGFGTEAFF
TRBJ1-1 NA NA TRBV6-5 TGTGCCAGCAGTTACACCGGGACAAAGAACACTGAAGCTTTCTTT CASSYTGTKNTEAFF
TRBJ1-2 few NA TRBV9 TGTGCCAGCAGCCCGCGGGGAGCTAACTATGGCTACACCTTC CASSPRGANYGYTF
TRBJ2-3 NA TRBD2 TRBV11-2 TGTGCCAGCAGGGGAGCGGGGGGCTCCGGGCTACAAGATACGCAGTATTTT CASRGAGGSGLQDTQYF
TRBJ2-3 NA NA TRBV9 TGTGCCAGCAGCGTGGGCTACCGGGGGGATACGCAGTATTTT CASSVGYRGDTQYF
TRBJ2-3 NA TRBD2 TRBV5-1 TGCGCCAGCAGCTGGTTAGCGGGGAGCACAGATACGCAGTATTTT CASSWLAGSTDTQYF
TRBJ2-2 NA NA TRBV5-1 TGCGCCAGCAGCCCCGACACCTACACCGGGGAGCTGTTTTTT CASSPDTYTGELFF
TRBJ2-7 NA NA TRBV6-5 TGTGCCAGCAGTTACCAGGGTTTCGAGCAGTACTTC CASSYQGFEQYF